This T cell receptor beta chain was documented in a study of radiation and T cells in renal cell carcinoma. This clone has only one observation. Specified time point: blood 2 weeks post-SBRT. The treatment was: 15 Gy SBRT to primary tumor, nephrectomy 4 weeks later. Serial blood draws occurred at baseline and 2 and 4 weeks post-SBRT. This renal cell carcinoma was of the clear cell type. Repertoires were generated with immunoSEQ multiplex PCR, while TCRdb's copy carries only in-frame clones and drops some. The data hold tens of thousands of clones, with 75% to 85% observed a single time. The TCR was taken from a woman between 65 and 79 years old with renal cell carcinoma. The starting material was blood, obtained from a patient whose treatment included radiotherapy and nephrectomy.

The CDR3: CASSLPDRNTEAFF. CDR3 bases: TGTGCCAGCTCACTTCCGGACAGAAACACTGAAGCTTTCTTT. The rearrangement joins TRBV18 to TRBJ1-1; D might be TRBD1 (6 bases). CDR3 length: 14 amino acids. V was trimmed by 4 bases and J by 2 bases, leaving 11 bases between them. Germline lookup yields CDR1 KGHSH and CDR2 LQKENI. The complete variable domain, with remaining parts taken from reference TRBV18 and TRBJ1-1, reads NAGVMQNPRHLVRRRGQEARLRCSPMKGHSHVYWYRQLPEEGLKFMVYLQKENIIDESGMPKERFSAEFPKEGPSILRIQQVVRGDSAAYFCASSLPDRNTEAFFGQGTRLTVV.